The present entry profiles one TCR beta chain with its context. The sample originates from a study of radiotherapy plus CTLA-4 blockade in lung cancer. Study-wide background: Objective responses were observed in around 17% of patients, and disease control was achieved by roughly 30%.

The CDR3 spans 13 residues. Germline CDR1 reads MNHNS; CDR2 reads SASEGT. The V end was cut by 4 bases, the J end by 8 bases, with 11 bases between. Produced via immunoSEQ multiplex PCR; TCRdb's table is partial and in-frame only. The data contain roughly 42,000 clones, nearly 80% of them singletons. This rearrangement joins TRBV6-1 to TRBJ1-4; possible D gene TRBD1, 6 bases. The source material was peripheral blood, sampled from a patient treated with radiotherapy plus ipilimumab. The receptor's source is a human donor with non-small cell lung cancer that progressed on radiotherapy plus ipilimumab. The CDR3 DNA reads as TGTGCCAGCAGTGTCCAGGGGACCGAAAAACTGTTTTTT. Encoded protein: CASSVQGTEKLFF.